This TCR beta chain is drawn from a study of CD8+ T cells in alopecia areata. Study-level findings and limits: Patients shared TCRs less clearly than mice did, possibly for HLA-related reasons.

Germline CDR1 is SEHNR and CDR2 is FQNEAQ (reference sequence). V lost 5 bases and J lost 3; bases outside the gene matches: 4. The CDR3 runs 14 residues. Isolated RNA was reverse transcribed into cDNA used as the sequencing template. Assay used: immunoSEQ multiplex PCR; TCRdb lists only in-frame clones, some missing. The table shows tens of thousands of clones, with roughly 51% occurring only once. Points on this clone: Its target is not known.

The sequence came from a human donor with alopecia areata. The sample comprised NKG2D-high CD8+ T cells sorted from blood. The chain is built from TRBV7-9 and TRBJ1-5, with 7 bases matching TRBD1. In nucleotides, the CDR3 is TGTGCCAGCAGCCCTACAGGGGACAATCAGCCCCAGCATTTT. As protein: CASSPTGDNQPQHF.